These 12 T cell receptor beta chains came from one sample sequenced in a study of T cell changes during pregnancy in multiple sclerosis. The data were produced by immunoSEQ multiplex PCR, yet TCRdb's version contains in-frame clones alone and is incomplete. The sample has about 36,000 clones, about nine tenths seen once. The material sequenced was CD8+ T cells from peripheral blood mononuclear cells, taken in the third trimester of pregnancy. All receptors derive from a female donor with multiple sclerosis, enrolled in a pregnancy study.

The chain uses TRBV7-6 and TRBJ2-3, with 7 bases lining up with TRBD2. Germline assignment: CDR1 SGHVS and CDR2 FNYEAQ. CDR3 length: 15 residues. J lost 5 bases, V lost 1 base, and 6 bases had no gene match. CDR3 DNA sequence: TGTGCCAGCAGCTTAGAAGGGAGGGAGCTAGATACGCAGTATTTT. This sequence encodes CASSLEGRELDTQYF.

The rearrangement joins TRBV21-1 to TRBJ1-3; the table's D call, TRBD1, has no DNA check behind it. TRBV21-1 is a pseudogene segment. The CDR3 totals 15 residues. CDR3 sequence (DNA): TGTGCCAGCAGCAAAGCCACAGGGAGTGGAAACACCATATATTTT. This translates into CASSKATGSGNTIYF.

The gene calls are TRBV4-3 and TRBJ2-2; the match to TRBD2 covers 8 bases. V lost 2 bases to trimming and J lost 5 bases; unmatched junction nucleotides: 7. CDR3 length: 16 residues. Germline V gene sequence: CDR1 LGHNA, CDR2 YSLEER. CDR3 sequence: CASSQTGGAHTGELFF. The CDR3 DNA sequence: TGCGCCAGCAGCCAAACCGGGGGGGCCCATACCGGGGAGCTGTTTTTT.

CDR3 in amino acids: CASSLYRGEASYEQYF. The CDR3 region has the DNA TGCGCCAGCAGCTTGTACCGGGGGGAAGCATCCTACGAGCAGTACTTC. The chain carries TRBV5-1 and TRBJ2-7; 7 bases fit TRBD2. Trimming took 1 base from V and 1 from J; bases not matched to a gene: 8. The CDR3 contains 16 residues. Germline V gene data show CDR1 as SGHRS and CDR2 as YFSETQ. The whole variable domain, remainder taken from reference TRBV5-1 and TRBJ2-7, is KAGVTQTPRYLIKTRGQQVTLSCSPISGHRSVSWYQQTPGQGLQFLFEYFSETQRNKGNFPGRFSGRQFSNSRSEMNVSTLELGDSALYLCASSLYRGEASYEQYFGPGTRLTVT.

The chain combines TRBV5-4 with TRBJ2-2; 9 bases are a match to TRBD1. The CDR3 covers 15 residues. Germline V gene lookup returns CDR1 SGHNT and CDR2 YYREEE (reference sequence). Unmatched junction bases numbered 12, after V lost 9 bases and J lost 6 bases. Written as DNA, the CDR3 is TGTGCCACCACTTCGGGGACAGGGTTTTCCGGGGAGCTGTTTTTT. It encodes CATTSGTGFSGELFF.

The chain couples TRBV30 to TRBJ2-7; TRBD1 is a possible D gene (6 bases). The CDR3 covers 13 residues. Germline V gene data show CDR1 as GTSNPN and CDR2 as SVGIG (reference sequence). Trimming left V 4 bases short and J 4 bases short, with 14 bases between. As DNA, the CDR3 is TGTGCCTGGACCCGGGACAACTCTTACGAGCAGTACTTC. This sequence encodes CAWTRDNSYEQYF. Full variable domain (outside the CDR3, taken from reference TRBV30 and TRBJ2-7): SQTIHQWPATLVQPVGSPLSLECTVEGTSNPNLYWYRQAAGRGLQLLFYSVGIGQISSEVPQNLSASRPQDRQFILSSKKLLLSDSGFYLCAWTRDNSYEQYFGPGTRLTVT.

This clone was detected only a few times. J is TRBJ1-1 and V is TRBV5-5; D is uncertain. Germline assignment: CDR1 SGHKS and CDR2 YYEKEE (reference sequence). This CDR3 spans 13 amino acids. V lost 2 bases, J lost 1 base, and 6 bases lay in between. The CDR3 reads CASSFLPNTEAFF. For the CDR3, the DNA is TGTGCCAGCAGCTTCCTCCCGAACACTGAAGCTTTCTTT.

This chain connects TRBV7-2 to TRBJ2-3, with TRBD2 identical over 13 bases. The CDR3 covers 17 residues. CDR1 SGHTA and CDR2 FQGNSA come from the germline V gene. The V gene end was trimmed by 6 bases and the J gene end by 1 base; junction bases not matched to a gene: 7. In DNA, the CDR3 is TGTGCCAGCAGTTTCATACTAGCGGGAGGGGGCACAGATACGCAGTATTTT. It codes for CASSFILAGGGTDTQYF.

A single count supports this clone. The chain's CDR3 is CASSQSASNEQFF. CDR3 nucleotide sequence: TGCGCCAGCAGCCAATCTGCTAGCAATGAGCAGTTCTTC. J is TRBJ2-1 and V is TRBV4-1, with D unclear. V was clipped by 2 bases and J by 6 bases, with 8 bases between them. In germline, CDR1 is MGHRA, CDR2 YSYEKL. This CDR3 region has 13 residues.

The chain links TRBV5-5 to TRBJ2-1; 7 bases are shared with TRBD2. This CDR3 has 16 amino acids. The junction had 8 bases not matched to a gene; V was cut back by 4 bases and J by 1 base. Germline V gene sequence: CDR1 SGHKS, CDR2 YYEKEE (reference sequence). CDR3 nucleotide sequence: TGTGCCAGCAGCCCCGGCGGGGGAGGGTCCTACAATGAGCAGTTCTTC. It translates to CASSPGGGGSYNEQFF.

The chain uses TRBV19 and TRBJ1-2; D is possibly TRBD1 (6 bases). V gave up 5 bases and J gave up 0 bases, with 13 bases separating them. The CDR3 is 15 amino acids. Germline-derived CDR1 and CDR2 are LNHDA and SQIVND (reference sequence). This CDR3 is CASSLRTDTNYGYTF. CDR3 sequence (DNA): TGTGCCAGTAGTCTTCGGACAGATACTAACTATGGCTACACCTTC.

This chain uses TRBV6-5 with TRBJ2-7, with TRBD2 matching over 7 bases. The CDR3 runs 14 residues. Germline CDR1 and CDR2: MNHEY and SVGAGI. Losses at the gene ends were 6 bases for V and 6 bases for J; bases not matched to a gene: 11. CDR3 sequence: CASRLLASSGEQYF. CDR3 nucleotides: TGTGCCAGCAGATTACTAGCGTCCTCGGGCGAGCAGTACTTC.